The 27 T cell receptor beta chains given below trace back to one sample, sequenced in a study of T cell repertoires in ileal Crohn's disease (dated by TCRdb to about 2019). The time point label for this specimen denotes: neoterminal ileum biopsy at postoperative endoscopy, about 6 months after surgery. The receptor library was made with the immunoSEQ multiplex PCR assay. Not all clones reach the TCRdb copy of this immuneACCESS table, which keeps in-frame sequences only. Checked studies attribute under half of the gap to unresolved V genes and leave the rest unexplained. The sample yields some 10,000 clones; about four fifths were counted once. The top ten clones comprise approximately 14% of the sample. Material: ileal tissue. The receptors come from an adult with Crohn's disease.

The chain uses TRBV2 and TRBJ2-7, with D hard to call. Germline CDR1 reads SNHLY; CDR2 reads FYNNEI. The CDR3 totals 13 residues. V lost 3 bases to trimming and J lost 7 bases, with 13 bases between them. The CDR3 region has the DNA TGTGCCAGCAGTGACCTACTTGTCGGGGAGCAGTACTTC. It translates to CASSDLLVGEQYF.

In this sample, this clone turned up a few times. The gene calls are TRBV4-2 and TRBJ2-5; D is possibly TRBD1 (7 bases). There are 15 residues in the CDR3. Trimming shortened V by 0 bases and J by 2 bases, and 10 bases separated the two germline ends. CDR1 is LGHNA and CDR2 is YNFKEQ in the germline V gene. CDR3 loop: CASSQDPGGQETQYF. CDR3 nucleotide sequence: TGTGCCAGCAGCCAAGATCCAGGGGGGCAAGAGACCCAGTACTTC.

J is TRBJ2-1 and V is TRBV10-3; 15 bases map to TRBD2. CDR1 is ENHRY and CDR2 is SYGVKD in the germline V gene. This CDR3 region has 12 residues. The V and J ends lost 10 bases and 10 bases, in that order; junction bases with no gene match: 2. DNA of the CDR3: TGTGCCACGGGGACTAGCGGGGGGGAGCAGTTCTTC. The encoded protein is CATGTSGGEQFF.

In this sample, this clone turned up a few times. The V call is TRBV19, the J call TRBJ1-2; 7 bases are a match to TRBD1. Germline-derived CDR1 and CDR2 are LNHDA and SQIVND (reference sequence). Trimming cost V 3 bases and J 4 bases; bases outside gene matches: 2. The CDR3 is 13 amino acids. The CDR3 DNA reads TGTGCCAGTAGTATCGGGACAGCCTATGGCTACACCTTC. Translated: CASSIGTAYGYTF.

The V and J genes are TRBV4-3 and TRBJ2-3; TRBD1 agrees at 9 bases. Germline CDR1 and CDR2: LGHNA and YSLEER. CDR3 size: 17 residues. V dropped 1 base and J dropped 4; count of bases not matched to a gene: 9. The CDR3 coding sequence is TGCGCCAGCAGCCAAGGAACTGGGACAGGGATCGCAGATACGCAGTATTTT. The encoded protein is CASSQGTGTGIADTQYF.

This CDR3 reads CAISGFLTGGTEAFF. The DNA for the CDR3 is TGTGCCATCAGTGGGTTTCTTACAGGGGGCACTGAAGCTTTCTTT. The V and J genes are TRBV10-3 and TRBJ1-1; TRBD1 matches 8 bases. The CDR3 runs 15 residues. Trimming cost V 4 bases and J 4 bases; bases outside gene matches: 8. The germline gives CDR1 ENHRY, CDR2 SYGVKD.

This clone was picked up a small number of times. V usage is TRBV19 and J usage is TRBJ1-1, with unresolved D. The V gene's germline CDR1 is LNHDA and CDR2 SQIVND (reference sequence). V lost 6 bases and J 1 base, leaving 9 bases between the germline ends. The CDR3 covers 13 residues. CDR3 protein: CASSPLGNTEAFF. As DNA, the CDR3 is TGTGCCAGTAGCCCCCTAGGGAACACTGAAGCTTTCTTT. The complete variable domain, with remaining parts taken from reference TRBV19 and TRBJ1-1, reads DGGITQSPKYLFRKEGQNVTLSCEQNLNHDAMYWYRQDPGQGLRLIYYSQIVNDFQKGDIAEGYSVSREKKESFPLTVTSAQKNPTAFYLCASSPLGNTEAFFGQGTRLTVV.

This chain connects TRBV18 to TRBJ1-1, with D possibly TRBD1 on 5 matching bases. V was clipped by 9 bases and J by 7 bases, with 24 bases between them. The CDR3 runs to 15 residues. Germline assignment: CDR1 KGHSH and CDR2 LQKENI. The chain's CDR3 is CASFGGAGWLIEAFF. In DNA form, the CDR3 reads TGTGCCAGTTTCGGAGGGGCCGGATGGTTGATTGAAGCTTTCTTT.

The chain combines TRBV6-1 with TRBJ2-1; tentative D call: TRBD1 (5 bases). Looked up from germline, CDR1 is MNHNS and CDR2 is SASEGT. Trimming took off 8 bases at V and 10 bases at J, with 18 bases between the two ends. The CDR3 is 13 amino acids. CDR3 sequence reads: CASRHRPPKEQFF. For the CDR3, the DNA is TGTGCCAGCCGCCACAGGCCTCCGAAGGAGCAGTTCTTC.

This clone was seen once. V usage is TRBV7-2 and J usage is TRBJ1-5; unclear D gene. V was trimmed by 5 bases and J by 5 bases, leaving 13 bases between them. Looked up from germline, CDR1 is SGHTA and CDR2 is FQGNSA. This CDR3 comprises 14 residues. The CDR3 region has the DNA TGTGCCAGCAGCCGAGGCGGCGGGTATCAGCCCCAGCATTTT. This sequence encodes CASSRGGGYQPQHF. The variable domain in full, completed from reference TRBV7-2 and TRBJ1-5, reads GAGVSQSPSNKVTEKGKDVELRCDPISGHTALYWYRQSLGQGLEFLIYFQGNSAPDKSGLPSDRFSAERTGGSVSTLTIQRTQQEDSAVYLCASSRGGGYQPQHFGDGTRLSIL.

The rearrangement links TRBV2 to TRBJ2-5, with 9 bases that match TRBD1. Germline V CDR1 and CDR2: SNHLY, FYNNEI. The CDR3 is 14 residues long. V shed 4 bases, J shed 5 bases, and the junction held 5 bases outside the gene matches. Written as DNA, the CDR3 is TGTGCCAGCAGTGGAACAGGGGGCGCGGAGACCCAGTACTTC. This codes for CASSGTGGAETQYF. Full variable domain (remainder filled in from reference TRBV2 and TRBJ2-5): EPEVTQTPSHQVTQMGQEVILRCVPISNHLYFYWYRQILGQKVEFLVSFYNNEISEKSEIFDDQFSVERPDGSNFTLKIRSTKLEDSAMYFCASSGTGGAETQYFGPGTRLLVL.

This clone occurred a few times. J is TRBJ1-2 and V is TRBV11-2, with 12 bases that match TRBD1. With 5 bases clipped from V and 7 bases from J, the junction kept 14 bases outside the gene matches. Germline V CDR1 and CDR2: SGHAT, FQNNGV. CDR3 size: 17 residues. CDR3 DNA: TGTGCCAGCAGCAAGACCCCACAGGGACAGGGGGCGTCTGGCTACACCTTC. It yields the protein CASSKTPQGQGASGYTF.

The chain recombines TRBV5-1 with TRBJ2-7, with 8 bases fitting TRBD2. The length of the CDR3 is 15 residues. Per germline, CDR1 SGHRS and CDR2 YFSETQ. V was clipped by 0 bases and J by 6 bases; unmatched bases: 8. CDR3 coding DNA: TGCGCCAGCAGCTTGGTCTCTAGCGGGTTGAGCGAGCAGTACTTC. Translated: CASSLVSSGLSEQYF.

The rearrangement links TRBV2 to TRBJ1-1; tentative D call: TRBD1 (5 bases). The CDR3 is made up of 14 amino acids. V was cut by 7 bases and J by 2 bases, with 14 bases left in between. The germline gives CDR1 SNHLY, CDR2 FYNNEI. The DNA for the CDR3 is TGTGCCAGCAAGGCACAGGCCGTTAACACTGAAGCTTTCTTT. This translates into CASKAQAVNTEAFF.

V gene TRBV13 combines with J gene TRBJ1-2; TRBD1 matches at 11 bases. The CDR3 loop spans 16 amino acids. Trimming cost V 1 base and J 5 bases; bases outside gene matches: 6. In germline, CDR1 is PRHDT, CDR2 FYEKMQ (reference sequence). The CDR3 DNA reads TGTGCCAGCAGCTTAGCCTGGACAGGGGGCGGTTATGGCTACACCTTC. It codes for CASSLAWTGGGYGYTF.

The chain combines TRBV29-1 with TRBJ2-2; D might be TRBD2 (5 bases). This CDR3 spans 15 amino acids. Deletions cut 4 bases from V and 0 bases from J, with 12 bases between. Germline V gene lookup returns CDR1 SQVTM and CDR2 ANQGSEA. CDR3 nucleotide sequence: TGCAGCGTTGGGGAGAGACGGGCGAACACCGGGGAGCTGTTTTTT. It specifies CSVGERRANTGELFF.

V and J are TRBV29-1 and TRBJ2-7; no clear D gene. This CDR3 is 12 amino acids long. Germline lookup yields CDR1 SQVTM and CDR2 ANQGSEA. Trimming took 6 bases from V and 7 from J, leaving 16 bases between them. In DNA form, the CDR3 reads TGCAGCGTCTTGGTGACAAGTACGGAGCAGTACTTC. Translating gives CSVLVTSTEQYF.

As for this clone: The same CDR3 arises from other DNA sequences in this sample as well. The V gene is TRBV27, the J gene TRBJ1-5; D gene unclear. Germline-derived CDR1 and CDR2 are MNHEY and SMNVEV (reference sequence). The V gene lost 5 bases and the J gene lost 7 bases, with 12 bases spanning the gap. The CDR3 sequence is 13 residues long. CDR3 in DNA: TGTGCCAGCAGTCCCCGGTTAGAACAGCCCCAGCATTTT. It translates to CASSPRLEQPQHF.

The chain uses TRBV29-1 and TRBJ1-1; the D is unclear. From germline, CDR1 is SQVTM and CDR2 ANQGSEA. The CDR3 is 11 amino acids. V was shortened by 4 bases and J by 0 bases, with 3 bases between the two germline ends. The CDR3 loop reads CSVGVNTEAFF. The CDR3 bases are TGCAGCGTTGGAGTGAACACTGAAGCTTTCTTT.

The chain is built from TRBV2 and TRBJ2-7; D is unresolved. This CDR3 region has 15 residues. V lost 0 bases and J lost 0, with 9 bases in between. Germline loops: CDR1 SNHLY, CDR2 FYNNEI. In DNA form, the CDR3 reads TGTGCCAGCAGTGAAGCGCTCACCAGCTCCTACGAGCAGTACTTC. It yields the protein CASSEALTSSYEQYF.

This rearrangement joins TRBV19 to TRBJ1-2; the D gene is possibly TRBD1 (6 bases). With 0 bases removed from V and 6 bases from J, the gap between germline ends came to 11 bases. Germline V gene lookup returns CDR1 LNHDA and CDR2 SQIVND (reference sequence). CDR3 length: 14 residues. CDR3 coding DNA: TGTGCCAGTAGTATAGAAACAGGGTGGAATGGCTACACCTTC. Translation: CASSIETGWNGYTF.

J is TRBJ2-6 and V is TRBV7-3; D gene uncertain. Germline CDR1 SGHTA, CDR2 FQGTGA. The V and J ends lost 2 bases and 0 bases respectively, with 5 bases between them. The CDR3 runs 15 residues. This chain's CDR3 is CASSLGHSGANVLTF. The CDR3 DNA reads TGTGCCAGCAGCTTAGGCCACTCTGGGGCCAACGTCCTGACTTTC. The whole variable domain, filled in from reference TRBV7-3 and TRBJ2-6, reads GAGVSQTPSNKVTEKGKYVELRCDPISGHTALYWYRQSLGQGPEFLIYFQGTGAADDSGLPNDRFFAVRPEGSVSTLKIQRTERGDSAVYLCASSLGHSGANVLTFGAGSRLTVL.

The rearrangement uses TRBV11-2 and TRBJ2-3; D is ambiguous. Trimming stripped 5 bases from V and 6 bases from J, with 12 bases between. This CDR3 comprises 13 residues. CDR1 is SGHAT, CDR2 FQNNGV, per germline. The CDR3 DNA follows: TGTGCCAGCAGCCCTGCAGGCTACGATACGCAGTATTTT. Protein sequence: CASSPAGYDTQYF.

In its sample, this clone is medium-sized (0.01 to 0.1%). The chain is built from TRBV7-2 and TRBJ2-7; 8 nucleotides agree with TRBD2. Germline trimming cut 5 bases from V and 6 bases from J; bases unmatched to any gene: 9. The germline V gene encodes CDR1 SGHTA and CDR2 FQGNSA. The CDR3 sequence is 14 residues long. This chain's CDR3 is CASSHGGGRTEQYF. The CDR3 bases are TGTGCCAGCAGCCACGGGGGGGGCAGAACCGAGCAGTACTTC.

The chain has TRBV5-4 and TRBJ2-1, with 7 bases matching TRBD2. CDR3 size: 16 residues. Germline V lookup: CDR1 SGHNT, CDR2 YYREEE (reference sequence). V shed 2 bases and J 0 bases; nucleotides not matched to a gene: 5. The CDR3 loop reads CASSFPAGSSYNEQFF. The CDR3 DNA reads TGTGCCAGCAGCTTTCCAGCGGGGAGCTCCTACAATGAGCAGTTCTTC. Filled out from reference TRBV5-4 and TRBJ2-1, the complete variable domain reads ETGVTQSPTHLIKTRGQQVTLRCSSQSGHNTVSWYQQALGQGPQFIFQYYREEENGRGNFPPRFSGLQFPNYSSELNVNALELDDSALYLCASSFPAGSSYNEQFFGPGTRLTVL.

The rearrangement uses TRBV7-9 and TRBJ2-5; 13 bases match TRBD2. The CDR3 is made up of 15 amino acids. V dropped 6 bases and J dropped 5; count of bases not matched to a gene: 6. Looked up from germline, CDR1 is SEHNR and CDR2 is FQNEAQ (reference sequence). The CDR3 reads CASRYGLAGDETQYF. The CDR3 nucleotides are TGTGCCAGCAGATATGGACTAGCGGGGGATGAGACCCAGTACTTC.

The CDR3 sequence: CASSESVPDRGAEQYF. In DNA, the CDR3 is TGTGCCAGCAGTGAAAGTGTTCCGGACAGGGGTGCCGAGCAGTACTTC. V usage is TRBV6-1 and J usage is TRBJ2-7; the match to TRBD1 covers 9 bases. Trimming at V came to 2 bases and at J to 6 bases, leaving 11 bases not matched to a gene. CDR1 is MNHNS, CDR2 SASEGT, per germline. The CDR3 covers 16 residues.